This T cell receptor beta chain was retrieved from a study of T cell responses to AZD1222 COVID-19 vaccine (dated by TCRdb to the early 2020s). In terms of the full investigation: Because spike-specific TCR depth and breadth did not differ between the two schedules, AZD1222 recipients who got a second dose at roughly 4 weeks were pooled with those who got a second dose at roughly 12 weeks. A total of 233 trial participants underwent TCR sequencing, of whom around 200 received two doses of AZD1222 and some 25 received two doses of the MenACWY control vaccine. Trial participants were enrolled by age into subgroups of 18-55, 56-69 and 70-plus years, and around 140, 26 and 57 TCR-sequenced participants, respectively, were included in these subgroups.

The label giving this sample's time point can be read as: baseline before first vaccination. Samples from vaccinated people were obtained from the UK trials COV001 and COV002, which included a single-blind randomized controlled phase 2/3 trial of AZD1222 (ChAdOx1 nCoV-19) in healthy adults. For TCRbeta chain sequencing, PBMC samples from trial participants were taken at day 0 and at day 28 after the second dose. A note on this clone: This receptor's antigen is unknown. The sample holds no much larger clone one base away, and base qualities are not on file.

The CDR3 regions of human TCRbeta chains were analyzed by immunosequencing. In the source study's methods: Repertoire TCRs were matched against a reference library of SARS-CoV-2-specific TCRs generated with the MIRA antigen-specificity platform. Breadth was defined as the fraction of unique TCRs that were SARS-CoV-2-associated, and depth was defined as the fraction of total T cells that were SARS-CoV-2-associated. Using the MIRA data, every spike-specific TCR was mapped to the spike region that the TCR reacted to and assigned to either a CD4 or a CD8 class. Log10-transformed breadth and depth values were compared by one-way ANOVA with Sidak's multiple comparisons tests. The table was pulled from immuneACCESS by TCRdb, which kept in-frame rearrangements only. Such tables lose some clones; where checked, under half of the loss comes from unresolved V genes, and the rest has no known cause. The V and J calls and clone size are taken from that table; D and trimming were inferred from the DNA. This sample is represented by about 110,000 clones; 70% to 90% of them were singletons. The ten most abundant clones make up around 3% of the sample.

At the junction V is shortened by 0 bases and J by 2 bases, with 8 bases in between. Measured from the cysteine to the phenylalanine, the CDR3 is 15 residues long. Only the CDR3 portion is preserved as DNA: 45 bases, with reading frame beginning at the first base. Taken from the germline V gene (reference sequence), the CDR1 and CDR2 loops are LGHDT and YNNKEL. What the work shows at the level of the full study, not this receptor alone: Because no day 14 peak-response samples were available, the repertoires could be characterized only after the peak T cell response. Participants were mostly white British and included more females than males, and it was suggested by the authors that clonal diversity may have been underestimated. Reportedly, close to half of the unique spike-specific TCRs recognized epitopes lying outside the regions that are mutated in the B.1.351 and B.1.1.7 variants. A significant rise in spike-specific TCR breadth and depth was observed after two AZD1222 doses relative to day 0 and relative to MenACWY recipients. In the small 56-69-year group, the increase in depth fell short of significance, most likely because of low power. Conclusions about previously exposed vaccinees were limited because only a handful of AZD1222 recipients were SARS-CoV-2 seropositive at baseline. The vaccine-associated CD4 TCRs covered the entire spike protein, and the dominant responses fell in regions 160-218 and 743-854.

The sample in question was peripheral blood, obtained on day 0 of AZD1222 vaccination. The rearrangement joined TRBV3-1 (or the pseudogene TRBV3-2) to TRBJ2-1; tentative D gene TRBD1, with 6 bases matching. The receptor's source is an adult in good health. The bases are TGTGCCAGCAGCCAAGATGGGGACACCTACAATGAGCAGTTCTTC. It translates to CASSQDGDTYNEQFF.